This T cell receptor beta chain was obtained from a study of Ad26.COV2.S vaccination and SARS-CoV-2 variants. Points on this clone: Its cognate antigen is unknown.

The treatment here: 19 received Ad26.COV2.S at low or high dose, single or two shots; several received placebo; per-sample allocation not given. All samples were drawn on day 63, counting from the first vaccine or placebo injection. The vaccine delivered Wuhan-strain SARS-CoV-2 spike through an Ad26 vector. The table came from immunoSEQ multiplex PCR; TCRdb's copy has only in-frame clones and leaves some out. The sample has fewer than 400,000 clones, around nine tenths seen once. General study findings and limits: Comparable non-spike TCR breadth was observed in vaccine and placebo recipients.

The clonotype comes from a person between 18 and 65 years old who received the Ad26.COV2.S COVID-19 vaccine or a placebo. Specimen: peripheral blood, collected in a trial of Ad26.COV2.S vaccine versus placebo.

The CDR3 loop is CASSYVRPTNTGELFF. As DNA, the CDR3 is TGTGCCAGCAGTTACGTTAGGCCTACGAACACCGGGGAGCTGTTTTTT. V gene TRBV6-5 combines with J gene TRBJ2-2; D gene uncertain. The CDR3 is 16 amino acids. Germline V lookup: CDR1 MNHEY, CDR2 SVGAGI. V dropped 2 bases and J dropped 0 bases, with 10 bases sitting between them.